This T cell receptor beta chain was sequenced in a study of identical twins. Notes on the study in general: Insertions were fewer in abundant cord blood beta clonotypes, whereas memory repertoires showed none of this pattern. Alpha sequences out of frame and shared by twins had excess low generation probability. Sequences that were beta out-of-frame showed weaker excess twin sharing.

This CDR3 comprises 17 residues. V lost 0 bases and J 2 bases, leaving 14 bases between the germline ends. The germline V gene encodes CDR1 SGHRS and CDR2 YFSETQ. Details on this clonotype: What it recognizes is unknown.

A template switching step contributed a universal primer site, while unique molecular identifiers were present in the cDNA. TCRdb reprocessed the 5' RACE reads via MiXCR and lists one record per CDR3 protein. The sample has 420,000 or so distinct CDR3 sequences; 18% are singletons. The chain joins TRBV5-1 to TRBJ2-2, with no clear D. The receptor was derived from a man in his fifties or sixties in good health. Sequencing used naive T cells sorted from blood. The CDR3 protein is CASSLAEDPYNTGELFF. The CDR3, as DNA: TGCGCCAGCAGCTTGGCCGAGGATCCCTACAACACCGGGGAGCTGTTTTTT.